The clone carrying this T cell receptor beta chain came up a few times. The antigen is unknown. CDR3 size: 13 residues. CDR1 and CDR2 from the germline V gene are DFQATT and SNEGSKA (reference sequence). V lost 2 bases to trimming and J lost 0 bases, with 8 bases between them. The source of the sample is a study of blood T cells in healthy people across ages. Study findings and constraints: Unsorted PBMC input precluded a conclusive naive versus antigen-experienced comparison.

Through a sample-barcoded 5' primer and a J-beta primer mix, a second PCR was run for roughly 6 to 11 cycles. Each CDR3 protein gets one entry after TCRdb re-called the 5' RACE reads with MiXCR. The sample lists some 1.5 million distinct CDR3 sequences; 28% were seen once. This chain connects TRBV20-1 to TRBJ2-7; D gene ambiguous. Material for sequencing was blood. The source is a woman aged 30 to 39 in good health. The CDR3 region is CSARSGGSYEQYF. The CDR3, as DNA: TGCAGTGCTAGATCGGGCGGCTCCTACGAGCAGTACTTC.